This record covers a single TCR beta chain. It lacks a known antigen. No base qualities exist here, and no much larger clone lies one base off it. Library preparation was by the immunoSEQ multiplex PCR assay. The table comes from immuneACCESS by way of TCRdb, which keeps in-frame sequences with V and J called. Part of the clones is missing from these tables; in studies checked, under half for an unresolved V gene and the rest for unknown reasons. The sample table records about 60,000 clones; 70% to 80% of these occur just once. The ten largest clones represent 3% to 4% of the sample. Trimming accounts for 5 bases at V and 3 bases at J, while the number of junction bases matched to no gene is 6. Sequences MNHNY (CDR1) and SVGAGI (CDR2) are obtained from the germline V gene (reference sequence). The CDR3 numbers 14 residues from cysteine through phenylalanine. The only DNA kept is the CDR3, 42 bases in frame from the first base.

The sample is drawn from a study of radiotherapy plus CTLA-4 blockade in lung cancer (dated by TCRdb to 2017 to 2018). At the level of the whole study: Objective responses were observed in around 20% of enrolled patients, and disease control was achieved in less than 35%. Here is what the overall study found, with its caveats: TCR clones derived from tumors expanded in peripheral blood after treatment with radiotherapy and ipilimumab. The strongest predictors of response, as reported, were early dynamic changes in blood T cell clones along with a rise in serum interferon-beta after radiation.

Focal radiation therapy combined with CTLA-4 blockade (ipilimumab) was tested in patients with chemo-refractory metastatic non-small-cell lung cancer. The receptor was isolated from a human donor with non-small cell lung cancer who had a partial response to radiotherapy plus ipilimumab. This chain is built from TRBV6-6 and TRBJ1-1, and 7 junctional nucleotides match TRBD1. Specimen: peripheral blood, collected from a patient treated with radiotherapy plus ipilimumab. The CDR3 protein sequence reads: CASSTGAHDTEAFF. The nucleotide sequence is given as TGTGCCAGCAGTACAGGGGCGCATGACACTGAAGCTTTCTTT.